The entry below describes one T cell receptor beta chain. This entry belongs to a study of blood T cell repertoires in COVID-19. On the study more broadly: PBMCs, B-cell-depleted T cells, or T cells provided the cDNA or gDNA that made up the material.

Individuals aged roughly 18 to 95 years were recruited from fewer than 25 US areas. Trimming removed 2 bases from V and 2 bases from J, with 10 bases in between. The CDR3 covers 15 residues. The V gene's germline CDR1 is WNHNN and CDR2 SYGVQD (reference sequence). Original processing notes: Counts of nucleated cells, estimated from reference gene primer amplification, were obtained. Clones were sequenced by immunoSEQ multiplex PCR, and TCRdb holds only the in-frame ones, with some missing. The V and J calls and clone size are taken from that table; D and trimming were inferred from the DNA. The sample carries about 330,000 clones, about 87% recorded once.

The material sequenced was PBMCs or T cells enriched from blood (not recorded which). V gene TRBV10-1 combines with J gene TRBJ1-5, with a possible D match to TRBD1 (5 bases). This clonotype was sampled from a woman in her 30s who had recovered from COVID-19. The CDR3 DNA sequence: TGCGCCAGCAGTGAGCAGGGCGAGGGCAATCAGCCCCAGCATTTT. Amino acids: CASSEQGEGNQPQHF.